These 2 T cell receptor beta chains were sequenced from one sample in a study of response to subunit inactivated influenza vaccine. TCRdb re-analysed the RT-PCR reads in MiXCR, keeping a single row per CDR3 protein. Found here are roughly 630,000 distinct CDR3 sequences, around 13% of them singletons; the top ten hold around 7.6%. The input for sequencing was PBMCs from blood, taken 14 to 15 days before vaccination. The receptors here all came from a man in his fifties or sixties who received an inactivated influenza vaccine.

This clonotype showed up just a few times. The gene calls are TRBV7-9 and TRBJ1-2; 8 nucleotides align to TRBD1. Germline V gives CDR1 SEHNR, CDR2 FQNEAQ (reference sequence). V trimming: 1 base; J trimming: 9 bases; junction bases outside the gene matches: 4. This CDR3 spans 13 amino acids. The CDR3 loop is CASSLEGQDRYTF. The CDR3 DNA reads as TGTGCCAGCAGCTTAGAGGGACAGGATCGCTACACCTTC.

This clonotype has more than one count but fewer than ten. V is TRBV5-1 and J is TRBJ1-2; no definite D call. Germline lookup yields CDR1 SGHRS and CDR2 YFSETQ. V was cut by 4 bases and J by 6 bases, with 7 bases left in between. The CDR3 covers 11 residues. The CDR3: CASSEAHGYTF. The CDR3 coding sequence is TGCGCCAGCAGCGAGGCCCATGGCTACACCTTC.